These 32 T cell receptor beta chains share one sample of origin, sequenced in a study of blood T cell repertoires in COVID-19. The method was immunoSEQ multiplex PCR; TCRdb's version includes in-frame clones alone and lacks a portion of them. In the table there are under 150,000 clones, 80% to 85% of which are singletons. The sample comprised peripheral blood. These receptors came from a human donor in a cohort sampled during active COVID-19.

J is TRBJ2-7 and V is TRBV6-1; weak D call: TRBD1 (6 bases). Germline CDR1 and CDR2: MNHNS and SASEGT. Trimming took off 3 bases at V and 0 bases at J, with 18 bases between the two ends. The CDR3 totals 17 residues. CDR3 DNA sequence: TGTGCCAGCAGTGACACCCTCACAGGGCTGAGCTCCTACGAGCAGTACTTC. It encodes CASSDTLTGLSSYEQYF.

CDR3 protein: CASSYPLLYEAFF. CDR3 DNA sequence: TGTGCCAGCAGTTACCCACTGCTGTATGAAGCTTTCTTT. The rearrangement uses TRBV6-2 or TRBV6-3 and TRBJ1-1; D is ambiguous. V was cut by 2 bases and J by 7 bases, with 11 bases left in between. The CDR3 contains 13 residues. Germline CDR1 and CDR2: MNHEY and SVGEGT.

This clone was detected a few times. This CDR3 is CASSLPRGGYGYTF. CDR3 DNA sequence: TGTGCCAGCAGCCTCCCTAGGGGCGGTTATGGCTACACCTTC. The chain uses TRBV5-6 and TRBJ1-2, with a weak D call TRBD1 (5 bases). The CDR3 loop spans 14 amino acids. The germline V gene encodes CDR1 SGHDT and CDR2 YYEEEE. Trimming left V 4 bases short and J 5 bases short, with 15 bases between.

The CDR3 nucleotides read TGTGCCAGCAGTTACAGGGGGACCACTGAAGCTTTCTTT. Encoded protein: CASSYRGTTEAFF. This chain joins TRBV6-2 or TRBV6-3 and TRBJ1-1, with a tentative D call TRBD1 (6 bases). The CDR3 is made up of 13 amino acids. Trimming shortened V by 2 bases and J by 4 bases, and 8 bases separated the two germline ends. CDR1 and CDR2 from the germline V gene are MNHEY and SVGEGT.

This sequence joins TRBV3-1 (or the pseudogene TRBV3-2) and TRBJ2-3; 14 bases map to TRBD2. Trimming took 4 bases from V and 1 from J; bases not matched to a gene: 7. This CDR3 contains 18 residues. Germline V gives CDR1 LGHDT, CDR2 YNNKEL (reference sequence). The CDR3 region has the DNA TGTGCCAGCAGCCGACTAGCGGGGGGGCCGGGGCGCACAGATACGCAGTATTTT. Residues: CASSRLAGGPGRTDTQYF.

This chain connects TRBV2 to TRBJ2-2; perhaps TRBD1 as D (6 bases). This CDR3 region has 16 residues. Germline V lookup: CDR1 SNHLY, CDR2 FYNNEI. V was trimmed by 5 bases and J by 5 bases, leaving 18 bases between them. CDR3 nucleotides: TGTGCCAGCAGTCACGGTTCAGGGGATCCGACCGGGGAGCTGTTTTTT. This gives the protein CASSHGSGDPTGELFF. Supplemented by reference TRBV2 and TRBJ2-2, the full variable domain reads EPEVTQTPSHQVTQMGQEVILRCVPISNHLYFYWYRQILGQKVEFLVSFYNNEISEKSEIFDDQFSVERPDGSNFTLKIRSTKLEDSAMYFCASSHGSGDPTGELFFGEGSRLTVL.

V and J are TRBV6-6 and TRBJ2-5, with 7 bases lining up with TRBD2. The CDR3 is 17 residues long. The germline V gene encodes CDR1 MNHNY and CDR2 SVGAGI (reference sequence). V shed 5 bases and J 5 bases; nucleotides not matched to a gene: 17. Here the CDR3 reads CASSPSYALRGGETQYF. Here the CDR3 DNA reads TGTGCCAGCAGTCCCTCCTATGCATTGCGGGGAGGGGAGACCCAGTACTTC.

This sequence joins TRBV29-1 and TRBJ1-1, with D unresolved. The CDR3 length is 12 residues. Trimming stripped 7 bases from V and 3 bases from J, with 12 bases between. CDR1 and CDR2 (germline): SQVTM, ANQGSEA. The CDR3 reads CSGAGGHTEAFF. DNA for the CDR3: TGCAGCGGCGCGGGCGGCCACACTGAAGCTTTCTTT.

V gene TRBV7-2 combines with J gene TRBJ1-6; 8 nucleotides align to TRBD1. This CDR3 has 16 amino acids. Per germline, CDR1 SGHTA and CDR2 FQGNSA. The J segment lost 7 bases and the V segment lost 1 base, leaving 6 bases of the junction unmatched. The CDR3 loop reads CASSLVSGQVNSPLHF. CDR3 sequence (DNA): TGTGCCAGCAGCTTAGTTTCGGGACAGGTGAATTCACCCCTCCACTTT.

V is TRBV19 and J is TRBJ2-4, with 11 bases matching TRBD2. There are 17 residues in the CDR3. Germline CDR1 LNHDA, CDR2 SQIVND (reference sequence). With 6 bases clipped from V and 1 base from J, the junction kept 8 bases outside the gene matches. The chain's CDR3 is CASSFERLAGAKNIQYF. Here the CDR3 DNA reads TGTGCCAGTAGCTTTGAAAGACTAGCGGGGGCCAAAAACATTCAGTACTTC.

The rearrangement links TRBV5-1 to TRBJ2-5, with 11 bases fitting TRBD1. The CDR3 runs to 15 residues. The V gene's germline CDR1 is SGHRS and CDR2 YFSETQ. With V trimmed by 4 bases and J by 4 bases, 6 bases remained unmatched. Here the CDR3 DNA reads TGCGCCAGCAGCACAGGGGACAGGGGGAGAGAGACCCAGTACTTC. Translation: CASSTGDRGRETQYF.

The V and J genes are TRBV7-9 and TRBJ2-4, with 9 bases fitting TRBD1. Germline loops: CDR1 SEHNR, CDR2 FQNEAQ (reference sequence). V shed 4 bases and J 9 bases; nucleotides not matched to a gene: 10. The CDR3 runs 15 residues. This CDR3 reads CASSSNPGQGSIQYF. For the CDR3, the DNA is TGTGCCAGCAGCTCAAATCCGGGACAGGGTAGCATTCAGTACTTC.

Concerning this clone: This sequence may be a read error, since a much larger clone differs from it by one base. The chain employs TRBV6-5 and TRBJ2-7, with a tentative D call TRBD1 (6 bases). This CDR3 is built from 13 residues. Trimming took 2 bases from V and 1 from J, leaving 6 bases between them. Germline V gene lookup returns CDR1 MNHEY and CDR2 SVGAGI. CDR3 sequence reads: CASSYGQSYEQYF. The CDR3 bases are TGTGCCAGCAGTTACGGACAGTCCTACGAGCAGTACTTC.

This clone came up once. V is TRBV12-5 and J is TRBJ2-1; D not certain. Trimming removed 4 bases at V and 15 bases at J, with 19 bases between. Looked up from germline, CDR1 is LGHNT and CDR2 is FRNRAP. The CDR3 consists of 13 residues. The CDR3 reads CASGSSPVVPGFF. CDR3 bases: TGTGCTAGTGGTTCCTCCCCCGTTGTACCGGGGTTCTTC.

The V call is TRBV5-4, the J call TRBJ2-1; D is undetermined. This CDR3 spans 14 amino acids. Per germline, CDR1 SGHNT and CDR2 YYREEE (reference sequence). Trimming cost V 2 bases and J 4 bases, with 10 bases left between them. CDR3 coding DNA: TGTGCCAGCAGCTTCGATAACGCGTACAATGAGCAGTTCTTC. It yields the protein CASSFDNAYNEQFF. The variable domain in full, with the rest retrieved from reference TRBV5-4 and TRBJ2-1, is ETGVTQSPTHLIKTRGQQVTLRCSSQSGHNTVSWYQQALGQGPQFIFQYYREEENGRGNFPPRFSGLQFPNYSSELNVNALELDDSALYLCASSFDNAYNEQFFGPGTRLTVL.

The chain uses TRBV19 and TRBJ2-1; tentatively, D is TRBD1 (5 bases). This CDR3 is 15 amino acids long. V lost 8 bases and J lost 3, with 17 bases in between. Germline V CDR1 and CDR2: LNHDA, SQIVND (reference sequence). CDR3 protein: CASSAGQGGYNEQFF. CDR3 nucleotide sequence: TGTGCCAGTTCAGCTGGGCAGGGTGGCTACAATGAGCAGTTCTTC.

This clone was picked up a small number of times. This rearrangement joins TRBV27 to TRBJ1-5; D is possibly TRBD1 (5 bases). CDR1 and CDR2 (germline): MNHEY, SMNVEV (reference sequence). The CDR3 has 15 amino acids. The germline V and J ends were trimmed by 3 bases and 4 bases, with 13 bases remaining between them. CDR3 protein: CASSFGREGNQPQHF. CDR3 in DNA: TGTGCCAGCAGTTTCGGCAGGGAAGGGAATCAGCCCCAGCATTTT.

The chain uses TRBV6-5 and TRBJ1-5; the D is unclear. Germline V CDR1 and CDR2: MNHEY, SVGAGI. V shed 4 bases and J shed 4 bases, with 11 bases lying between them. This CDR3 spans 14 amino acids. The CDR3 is CASSLKPKNQPQHF. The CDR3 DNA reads TGTGCCAGCAGTTTAAAGCCCAAAAATCAGCCCCAGCATTTT.

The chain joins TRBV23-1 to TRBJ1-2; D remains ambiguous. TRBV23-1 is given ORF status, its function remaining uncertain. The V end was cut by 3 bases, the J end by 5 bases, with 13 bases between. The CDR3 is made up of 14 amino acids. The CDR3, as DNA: TGCGCCAGCAGTCAGCCCCGAGGAGAGTATGGCTACACCTTC. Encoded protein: CASSQPRGEYGYTF.

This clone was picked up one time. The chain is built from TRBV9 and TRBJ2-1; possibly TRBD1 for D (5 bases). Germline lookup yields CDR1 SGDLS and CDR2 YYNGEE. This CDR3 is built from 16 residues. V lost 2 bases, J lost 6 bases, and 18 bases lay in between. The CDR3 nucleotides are TGTGCCAGCAGCGTTGACTCTTTCAGGGTTCTCAATGAGCAGTTCTTC. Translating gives CASSVDSFRVLNEQFF.

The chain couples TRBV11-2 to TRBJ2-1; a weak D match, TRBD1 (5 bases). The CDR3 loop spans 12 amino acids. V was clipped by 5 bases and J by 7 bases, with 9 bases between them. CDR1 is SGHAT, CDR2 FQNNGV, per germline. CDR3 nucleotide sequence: TGTGCCAGCAGCCAGCAGGGAAATGAGCAGTTCTTC. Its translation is CASSQQGNEQFF.

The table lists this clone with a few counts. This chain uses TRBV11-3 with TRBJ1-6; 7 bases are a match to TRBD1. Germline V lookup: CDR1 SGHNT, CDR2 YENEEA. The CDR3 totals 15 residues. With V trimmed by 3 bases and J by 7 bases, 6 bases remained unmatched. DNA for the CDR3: TGTGCCAGCAGCTTTATGGGGACAGTCAATTCACCCCTCCACTTT. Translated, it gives CASSFMGTVNSPLHF.

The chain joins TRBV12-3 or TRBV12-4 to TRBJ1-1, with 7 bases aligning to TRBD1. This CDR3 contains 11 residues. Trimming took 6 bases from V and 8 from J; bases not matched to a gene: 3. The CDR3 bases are TGTGCCAGCAGCATGGACAGGGAAGCTTTCTTT. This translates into CASSMDREAFF.

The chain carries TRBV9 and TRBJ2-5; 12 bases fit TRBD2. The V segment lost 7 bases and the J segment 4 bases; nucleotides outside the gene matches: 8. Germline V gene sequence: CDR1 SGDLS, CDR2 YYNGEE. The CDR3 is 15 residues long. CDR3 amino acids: CASGRTSGAPETQYF. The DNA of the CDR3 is TGTGCCAGCGGAAGGACTAGCGGGGCCCCAGAGACCCAGTACTTC.

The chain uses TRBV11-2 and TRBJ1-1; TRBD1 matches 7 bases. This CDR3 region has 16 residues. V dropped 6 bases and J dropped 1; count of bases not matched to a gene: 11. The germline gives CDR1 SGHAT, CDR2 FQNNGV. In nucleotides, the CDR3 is TGTGCCAGCAGATTCCCTCGGACAGGAACGAACACTGAAGCTTTCTTT. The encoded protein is CASRFPRTGTNTEAFF.

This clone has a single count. The DNA of the CDR3 is TGTGCCAGTAGGGAGGGCGGGAGCAATCAGCCCCAGCATTTT. Protein: CASREGGSNQPQHF. The J gene is TRBJ1-5, the V gene TRBV7-8; D not certain. Trimming took 9 bases from V and 1 from J, leaving 13 bases between them. CDR1 is SGHVS and CDR2 is FQNEAQ in the germline V gene. This CDR3 region has 14 residues.

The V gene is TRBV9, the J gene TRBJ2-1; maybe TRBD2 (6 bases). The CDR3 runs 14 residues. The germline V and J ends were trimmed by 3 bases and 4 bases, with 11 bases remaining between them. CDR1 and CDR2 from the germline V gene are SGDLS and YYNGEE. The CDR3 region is CASSARLEYNEQFF. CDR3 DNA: TGTGCCAGCAGCGCCCGACTAGAATACAATGAGCAGTTCTTC.

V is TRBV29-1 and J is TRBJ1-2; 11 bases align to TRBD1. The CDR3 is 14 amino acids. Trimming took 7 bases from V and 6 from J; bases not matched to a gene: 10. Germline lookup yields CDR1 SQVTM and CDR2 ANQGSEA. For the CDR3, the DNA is TGCAGCGCCCCAGGGACAGGGGGGATCGATGGCTACACCTTC. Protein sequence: CSAPGTGGIDGYTF.

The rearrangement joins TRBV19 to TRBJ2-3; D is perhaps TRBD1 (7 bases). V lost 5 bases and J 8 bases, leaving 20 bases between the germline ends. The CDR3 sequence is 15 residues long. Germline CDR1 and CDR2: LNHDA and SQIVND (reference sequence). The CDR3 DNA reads TGTGCCAGTAGTGCCGGGGGACAGACGCGGGGTACGCAGTATTTT. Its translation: CASSAGGQTRGTQYF.

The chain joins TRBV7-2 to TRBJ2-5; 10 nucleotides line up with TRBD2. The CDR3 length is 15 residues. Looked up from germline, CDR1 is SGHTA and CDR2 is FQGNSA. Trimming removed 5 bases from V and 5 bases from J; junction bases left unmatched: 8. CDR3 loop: CASSPPGLARETQYF. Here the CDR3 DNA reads TGTGCCAGCAGCCCACCGGGACTAGCGCGGGAGACCCAGTACTTC.

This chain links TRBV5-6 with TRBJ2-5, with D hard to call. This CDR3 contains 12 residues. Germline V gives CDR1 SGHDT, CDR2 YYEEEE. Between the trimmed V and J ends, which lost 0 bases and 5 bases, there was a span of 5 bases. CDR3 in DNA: TGTGCCAGCAGCTTGGACCGGGAGACCCAGTACTTC. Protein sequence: CASSLDRETQYF.

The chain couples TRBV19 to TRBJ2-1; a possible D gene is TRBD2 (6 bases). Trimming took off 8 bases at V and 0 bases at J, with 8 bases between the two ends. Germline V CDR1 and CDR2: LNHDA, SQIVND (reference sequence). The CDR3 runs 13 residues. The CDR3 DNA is TGTGCCAGTGGGACTCTCTCCTACAATGAGCAGTTCTTC. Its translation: CASGTLSYNEQFF.